A single sample gave rise to the 8 T cell receptor beta chains below, sequenced in a study of OX40 agonist ivuxolimab in advanced cancers. Assay: immunoSEQ multiplex PCR; the TCRdb copy retains only in-frame clones and omits some. The table records more than 25,000 clones, roughly 80% of them present only once. The input for sequencing was CD4+ or CD8+ T cells sorted from blood, taken in a trial of the OX40 agonist ivuxolimab. The receptors originated from an adult with an advanced solid tumor such as melanoma, head and neck, liver or kidney cancer.

The genes are TRBV5-1 and TRBJ2-7; no firm D call. The CDR3 covers 12 residues. From germline, CDR1 is SGHRS and CDR2 YFSETQ. The V and J ends lost 5 bases and 0 bases respectively, with 6 bases between them. The CDR3 DNA is TGCGCCAGCAGTACGGGCTCCTACGAGCAGTACTTC. Translation: CASSTGSYEQYF.

The chain is built from TRBV13 and TRBJ1-1; D unclear. V was shortened by 8 bases and J by 4 bases, with 11 bases between the two germline ends. Germline CDR1 PRHDT, CDR2 FYEKMQ (reference sequence). The CDR3 is 12 residues long. CDR3 sequence reads: CASASSGTEAFF. The CDR3 region has the DNA TGTGCCAGCGCTAGCTCGGGCACTGAAGCTTTCTTT.

This clone was counted between two and nine times. This chain links TRBV10-3 with TRBJ1-2; 7 bases align to TRBD1. The trim removed 4 bases at V and 6 bases at J, leaving 11 bases unmatched. The CDR3 runs 15 residues. Germline V gene sequence: CDR1 ENHRY, CDR2 SYGVKD. DNA of the CDR3: TGTGCCATCAGTGTCAAAGACAGGGTGGTCGATGGCTACACCTTC. Translated: CAISVKDRVVDGYTF.

The CDR3 protein is CASSLATSGPPSPYEQYF. The CDR3 coding sequence is TGTGCCAGCAGCTTGGCGACTAGCGGGCCCCCATCGCCCTACGAGCAGTACTTC. J is TRBJ2-7 and V is TRBV5-5; 10 bases agree with TRBD2. CDR1 SGHKS and CDR2 YYEKEE come from the germline V gene (reference sequence). This CDR3 contains 18 residues. V lost 0 bases and J lost 2; bases outside the gene matches: 11.

The chain couples TRBV7-9 to TRBJ1-3; D not resolved. CDR1 and CDR2 (germline): SEHNR, FQNEAQ (reference sequence). The V and J ends lost 3 bases and 8 bases respectively, with 14 bases between them. CDR3 length: 14 amino acids. CDR3 DNA: TGTGCCAGCAGCTTTTTGGGAGTAAAAGACACCATATATTTT. Its protein product is CASSFLGVKDTIYF.

The chain employs TRBV7-9 and TRBJ2-3, with 11 nucleotides matching TRBD2. The V gene's germline CDR1 is SEHNR and CDR2 FQNEAQ (reference sequence). The CDR3 spans 18 residues. The V segment lost 5 bases and the J segment 5 bases; nucleotides outside the gene matches: 15. The DNA of the CDR3 is TGTGCCAGCAGCCCCGCAGCCGAAGGGACTAGCGGAAGAGATACGCAGTATTTT. This gives the protein CASSPAAEGTSGRDTQYF.

This clone was observed once. The rearrangement links TRBV5-1 to TRBJ2-7; D possibly matches TRBD1 or TRBD2 (5 bases each). Germline V CDR1 and CDR2: SGHRS, YFSETQ. Trimming removed 3 bases at V and 5 bases at J, with 12 bases between. This CDR3 region has 13 residues. The CDR3 loop is CASSSWGSDEQYF. In DNA form, the CDR3 reads TGCGCCAGCAGCTCCTGGGGGTCCGACGAGCAGTACTTC. Drawing the rest from reference TRBV5-1 and TRBJ2-7, the complete variable domain is KAGVTQTPRYLIKTRGQQVTLSCSPISGHRSVSWYQQTPGQGLQFLFEYFSETQRNKGNFPGRFSGRQFSNSRSEMNVSTLELGDSALYLCASSSWGSDEQYFGPGTRLTVT.

This clone was observed a single time. This chain uses TRBV5-1 with TRBJ1-4; D unresolved. This CDR3 is built from 14 residues. The germline V gene has CDR1 SGHRS and CDR2 YFSETQ. The V gene lost 0 bases and the J gene lost 2 bases, with 5 bases spanning the gap. The CDR3 sequence is CASSLGGTNEKLFF. In DNA form, the CDR3 reads TGCGCCAGCAGCTTGGGGGGTACTAATGAAAAACTGTTTTTT.